This TCR beta chain is drawn from a study of T cells in Graves' hyperthyroidism and ophthalmopathy. In the study overall: Once the initial diagnosis was made, peripheral blood was obtained before any treatment.

When ophthalmopathy did not progress within 18 months, Graves' hyperthyroidism was considered stable. TCR beta CDR3 regions were amplified from RNA transcripts. First-round RT-PCR targeting the TCR CDR3 was performed with the HTBI primer set. TCRdb redid the calling of the multiplex PCR reads with MiXCR, one entry per CDR3 protein. The repertoire holds hundreds of thousands of distinct CDR3 sequences, with roughly 32% as singletons. This clonotype was recorded a few times. The junction departs from germline at one end; a sequencing error may be responsible. The germline gives CDR1 SGHTA, CDR2 FQGNSA. This CDR3 is built from 15 residues.

The TCR was taken from a woman aged 40 to 50 with Graves' hyperthyroidism. The chain employs TRBV7-2 and TRBJ2-7; 9 bases are shared with TRBD1. The sample was blood. The chain's CDR3 is CASSQAGTGSYEQYF. The CDR3 coding sequence is TGCGCCAGCAGCCAAGCCGGGACAGGGTCCTACGAGCAGTACTTC.